Below are 5 T cell receptor beta chains sequenced from a single sample in a study of response to subunit inactivated influenza vaccine. TCRdb re-called the RT-PCR reads with MiXCR, one entry per CDR3 protein. Of about 650,000 distinct CDR3 sequences listed, around a sixth are singletons. Sequences were derived from PBMCs from blood, sampled 12 days after vaccination. The receptors stem from a man aged 50 or older who received an inactivated influenza vaccine.

The genes are TRBV7-6 and TRBJ1-1, with no clear D. Trimming cost V 1 base and J 9 bases, with 9 bases left between them. Per germline, CDR1 SGHVS and CDR2 FNYEAQ. CDR3 length: 12 amino acids. The CDR3 region has the DNA TGTGCCAGCAGCTTAGTCCGAGATCAAGCTTTCTTT. Its translation is CASSLVRDQAFF.

This chain connects TRBV10-3 to TRBJ2-2; 9 bases are shared with TRBD2. This CDR3 contains 16 residues. Germline lookup yields CDR1 ENHRY and CDR2 SYGVKD. With 1 base clipped from V and 7 bases from J, the junction kept 7 bases outside the gene matches. This chain's CDR3 is CAISELAGGQRGELFF. The CDR3 coding sequence is TGTGCCATCAGTGAGTTGGCGGGGGGGCAACGCGGGGAGCTGTTTTTT.

This clonotype was seen repeatedly, ten times or more. This may be a read error: a much more frequent sequence differs by one nucleotide. As DNA, the CDR3 is TGTGCCAGCAGACAAGGACAGAACACTGAAGCTTTCTTT. It is translated as CASRQGQNTEAFF. The chain recombines TRBV28 with TRBJ1-1, with D maybe TRBD1 (5 bases). The CDR3 extends over 13 amino acids. The germline V and J ends were trimmed by 6 bases and 1 base, with 9 bases remaining between them. CDR1 and CDR2 from the germline V gene are MDHEN and SYDVKM.

This clonotype was detected many times. The chain is built from TRBV29-1 and TRBJ2-3; 9 bases map to TRBD2. With V trimmed by 2 bases and J by 4 bases, 7 bases remained unmatched. The CDR3 has 15 residues. The germline V gene has CDR1 SQVTM and CDR2 ANQGSEA. The CDR3: CSVETIAGAPDTQYF. The CDR3 region has the DNA TGCAGCGTTGAAACTATAGCGGGAGCGCCAGATACGCAGTATTTT.

The rearrangement uses TRBV6-5 and TRBJ1-1; D is unclear. Trimming shortened V by 2 bases and J by 1 base, and 8 bases separated the two germline ends. CDR1 is MNHEY and CDR2 is SVGAGI in the germline V gene. CDR3 length equals 14 residues. The CDR3 is CASSYPDSNTEAFF. In nucleotides, the CDR3 is TGTGCCAGCAGTTACCCGGATTCGAACACTGAAGCTTTCTTT.